The subject of this entry is one T cell receptor beta chain. The sample comes from a study of blood T cell repertoires in COVID-19. Study context: Some COVID-19 samples were acute and others convalescent; all came from the United States, Italy and Spain. Nucleic acid was either cDNA or gDNA, and it came from T cells, B-cell-depleted T cells, or PBMCs.

V lost 6 bases, J lost 6 bases, and 11 bases lay in between. Germline V gene sequence: CDR1 MDHEN, CDR2 SYDVKM. The CDR3 sequence is 12 residues long. Original data processing: It was from reference gene primer amplification that nucleated cell counts were estimated. The table came from immunoSEQ multiplex PCR; TCRdb's copy has only in-frame clones and leaves some out. From that table come the V and J calls and clone size; the DNA was used to work out D and trimming. The profile shows hundreds of thousands of clones, approximately 90% of them singletons. This sequence originates from a woman aged 45 to 65 who had recovered from COVID-19. The sequenced sample consisted of peripheral blood. The chain carries TRBV28 and TRBJ1-1, with D unclear. The CDR3 DNA is TGTGCCAGCAGCCTGGTGGCAGCTGAAGCTTTCTTT. Protein: CASSLVAAEAFF.